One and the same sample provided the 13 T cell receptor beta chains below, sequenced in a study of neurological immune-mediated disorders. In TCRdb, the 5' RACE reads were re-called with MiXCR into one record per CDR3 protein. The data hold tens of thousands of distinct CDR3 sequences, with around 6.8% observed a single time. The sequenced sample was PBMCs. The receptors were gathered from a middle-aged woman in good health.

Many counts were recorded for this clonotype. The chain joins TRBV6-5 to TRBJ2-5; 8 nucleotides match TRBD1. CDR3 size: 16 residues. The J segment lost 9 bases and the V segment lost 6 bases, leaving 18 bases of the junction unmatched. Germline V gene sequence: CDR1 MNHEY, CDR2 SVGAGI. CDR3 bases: TGTGCCAGCAGCCCCGGAGGAGCAGGGGGCGGAGGGGCCCAGTACTTC. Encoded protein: CASSPGGAGGGGAQYF.

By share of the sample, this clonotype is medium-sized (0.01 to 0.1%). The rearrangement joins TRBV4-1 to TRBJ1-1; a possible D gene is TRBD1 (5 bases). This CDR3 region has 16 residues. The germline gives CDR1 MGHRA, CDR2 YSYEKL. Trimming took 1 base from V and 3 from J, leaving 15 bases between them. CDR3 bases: TGCGCCAGCAGCCAAGCGCGGCAGTCGGGGGACACTGAAGCTTTCTTT. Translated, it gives CASSQARQSGDTEAFF.

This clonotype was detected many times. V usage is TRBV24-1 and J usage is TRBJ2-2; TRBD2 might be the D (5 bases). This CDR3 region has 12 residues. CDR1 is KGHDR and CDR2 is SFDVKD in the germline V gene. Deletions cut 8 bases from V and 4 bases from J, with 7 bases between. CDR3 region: CATKGSTGELFF. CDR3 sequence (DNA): TGTGCCACCAAAGGGAGCACCGGGGAGCTGTTTTTT.

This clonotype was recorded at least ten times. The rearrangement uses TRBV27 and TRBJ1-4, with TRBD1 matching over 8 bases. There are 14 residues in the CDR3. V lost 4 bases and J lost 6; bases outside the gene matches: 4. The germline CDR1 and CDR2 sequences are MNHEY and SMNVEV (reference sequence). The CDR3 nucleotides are TGTGCCAGCAGTTCTGGGACAGGCTATGAAAAACTGTTTTTT. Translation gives CASSSGTGYEKLFF.

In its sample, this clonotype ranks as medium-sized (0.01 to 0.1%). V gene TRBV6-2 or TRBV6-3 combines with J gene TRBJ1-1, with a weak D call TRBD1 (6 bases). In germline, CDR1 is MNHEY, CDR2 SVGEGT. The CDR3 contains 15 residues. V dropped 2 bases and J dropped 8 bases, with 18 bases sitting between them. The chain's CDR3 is CASSYRGRVSAEAFF. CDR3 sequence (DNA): TGTGCCAGCAGTTACAGGGGGAGGGTTTCGGCCGAAGCTTTCTTT.

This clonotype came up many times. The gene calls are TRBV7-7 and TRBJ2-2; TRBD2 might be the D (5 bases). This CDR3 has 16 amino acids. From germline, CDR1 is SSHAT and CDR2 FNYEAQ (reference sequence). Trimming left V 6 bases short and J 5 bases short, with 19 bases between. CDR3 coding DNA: TGTGCCAGCAGTTTTGAGAGGGCTTTCGGAACCGGGGAGCTGTTTTTT. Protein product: CASSFERAFGTGELFF.

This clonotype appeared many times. CDR3 nucleotide sequence: TGTGCCAGCAGTTACCGGGAGGGACCCTACGAGCAGTACGTC. Translating gives CASSYREGPYEQYV. The chain couples TRBV6-6 to TRBJ2-7, with 8 nucleotides matching TRBD2. V lost 2 bases to trimming and J lost 2 bases; unmatched junction nucleotides: 2. The germline CDR1 and CDR2 sequences are MNHNY and SVGAGI (reference sequence). The CDR3 consists of 14 residues.

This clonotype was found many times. The CDR3 loop is CASSPRGGGAYNEQFF. CDR3 bases: TGTGCCAGCAGCCCTAGAGGTGGGGGGGCCTACAATGAGCAGTTCTTC. The chain carries TRBV6-2 or TRBV6-3 and TRBJ2-1, with TRBD2 matching over 7 bases. The CDR3 extends over 16 amino acids. The J segment lost 2 bases and the V segment lost 6 bases, leaving 10 bases of the junction unmatched. Germline V lookup: CDR1 MNHEY, CDR2 SVGEGT.

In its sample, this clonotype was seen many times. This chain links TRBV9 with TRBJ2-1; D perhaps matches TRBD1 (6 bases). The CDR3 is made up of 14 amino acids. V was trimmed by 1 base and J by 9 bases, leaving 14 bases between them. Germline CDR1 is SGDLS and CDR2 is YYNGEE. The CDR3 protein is CASSVLQGSGEQFF. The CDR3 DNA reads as TGTGCCAGCAGCGTATTACAGGGTTCGGGTGAGCAGTTCTTC. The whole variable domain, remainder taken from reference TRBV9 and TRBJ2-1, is DSGVTQTPKHLITATGQRVTLRCSPRSGDLSVYWYQQSLDQGLQFLIQYYNGEERAKGNILERFSAQQFPDLHSELNLSSLELGDSALYFCASSVLQGSGEQFFGPGTRLTVL.

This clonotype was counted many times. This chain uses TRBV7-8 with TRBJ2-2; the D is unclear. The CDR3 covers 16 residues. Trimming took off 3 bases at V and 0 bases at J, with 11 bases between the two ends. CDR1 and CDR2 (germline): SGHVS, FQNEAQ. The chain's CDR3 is CASSFRGTANTGELFF. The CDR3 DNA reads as TGTGCCAGCAGCTTTCGCGGAACCGCGAACACCGGGGAGCTGTTTTTT.

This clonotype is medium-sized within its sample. Written as DNA, the CDR3 is TGCGCCAGCAGCTTGGAGCAGGCATCCTACGAGCAGTACTTC. Amino acids: CASSLEQASYEQYF. This chain joins TRBV5-1 and TRBJ2-7; no clear D. Per the germline V gene, CDR1 is SGHRS and CDR2 is YFSETQ. Trimming took 0 bases from V and 1 from J, leaving 8 bases between them. The CDR3 has 14 amino acids.

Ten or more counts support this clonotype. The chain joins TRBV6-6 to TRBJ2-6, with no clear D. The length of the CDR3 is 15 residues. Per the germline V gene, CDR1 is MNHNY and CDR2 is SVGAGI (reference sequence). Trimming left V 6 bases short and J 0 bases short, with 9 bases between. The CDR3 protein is CASSLLGSGANVLTF. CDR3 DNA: TGTGCCAGCAGCCTGCTTGGCTCTGGGGCCAACGTCCTGACTTTC.

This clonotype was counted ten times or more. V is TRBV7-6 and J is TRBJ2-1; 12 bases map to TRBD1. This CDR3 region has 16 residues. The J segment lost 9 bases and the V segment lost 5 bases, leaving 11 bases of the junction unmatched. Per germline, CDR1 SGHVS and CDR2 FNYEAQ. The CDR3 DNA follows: TGTGCCAGCAGCCCCCCCCGGGACAGGGGGCGAGGTGAGCAGTTCTTC. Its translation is CASSPPRDRGRGEQFF.